The clone carrying this T cell receptor beta chain was seen just once. The entry originates in a study of T cell changes during pregnancy in multiple sclerosis. The J segment lost 4 bases and the V segment lost 2 bases, leaving 0 bases of the junction unmatched. The CDR3 consists of 15 residues. Germline loops: CDR1 LNHDA, CDR2 SQIVND (reference sequence). Method: immunoSEQ multiplex PCR; TCRdb's copy keeps in-frame clones and lacks some. Of 30,000 to 45,000 clones detected, 92% appear once; the ten largest clones hold roughly 0.44%. The receptor's source is a female donor with multiple sclerosis, enrolled in a pregnancy study. The sample was CD4+ T cells from peripheral blood mononuclear cells, taken after pregnancy. The chain carries TRBV19 and TRBJ2-2; TRBD2 agrees at 11 bases. As DNA, the CDR3 is TGTGCCAGTAGTATACTAGCGGGAGGCACCGGGGAGCTGTTTTTT. Amino acids: CASSILAGGTGELFF.